A single T cell receptor (beta chain) is shown here with its context. In its sample, this clonotype was seen a few times. What antigen it recognizes has not been identified. Per-nucleotide qualities are absent, and no much larger clonotype sits a single base away. Synovial fluid samples and blood samples obtained from the same ankylosing spondylitis patients were matched. The reads were generated on an Illumina HiSeq 2500. Quantitative 5'-RACE with molecular barcodes was the method used to prepare the TCR beta libraries. As for the authors' bioinformatics: Disease-linked TCR variants were identified with a new computational method built on a probabilistic model of VDJ rearrangement. The public reads were reanalyzed by TCRdb: fastp trimming at Q25, MiXCR alignment, in-frame beta chains only. Each entry is one CDR3 protein sequence, shown with its most common DNA and genes. TCRdb, not the authors, supplied the V and J calls. In all, the sample holds about 150,000 distinct CDR3 sequences, and roughly 34% of those were seen once. 4.5% to 6% of the sample comes from the top ten.

The junction shows trimming of 0 bases on V and 4 bases on J, plus 13 bases between the germline ends. CDR1 and CDR2 were assigned from the germline V gene (reference sequence) as GTSNPN and SVGIG. The CDR3 numbers 14 residues from cysteine through phenylalanine. This entry keeps only the CDR3 DNA: 42 bases, framed from base 1. These data belong to a study of CD8 T cells in ankylosing spondylitis (dated by TCRdb to about 2017). The study in broad terms: T cell receptor beta repertoires were profiled in healthy donors and ankylosing spondylitis patients so that disease-linked TCR variants could be found. The full study cohort was made up of roughly 25 ankylosing spondylitis patients and over 90 healthy donors. Samples of peripheral blood were taken, and for ankylosing spondylitis patients, synovial fluid was collected as well. General findings and caveats noted by the study authors: The disease-linked clones were reported to be significantly enriched in matched synovial fluid samples from ankylosing spondylitis patients. The disease-linked clones had a CD8+ phenotype and were found at relatively low frequencies in peripheral blood. Some motif variants had previously been reported in the synovial fluid and blood of reactive arthritis patients, which suggests shared mechanisms of disease initiation. A TCR beta motif of 8 or 9 highly homologous amino acid variants appeared characteristic of blood from ankylosing spondylitis patients.

The rearranged segments are TRBV30 and TRBJ2-7; the best D guess is TRBD2, with 7 bases matching. What was sequenced was synovial fluid, either unsorted or a sorted T cell fraction (not recorded which). This receptor was identified in a male donor with ankylosing spondylitis. The DNA sequence follows: TGTGCCTGGAGTGTAACAGGGAGGGGATACGAGCAGTACTTC. Its amino acids are CAWSVTGRGYEQYF. Joined to the reference TRBV30 and TRBJ2-7 proteins, this CDR3 gives the full variable domain: SQTIHQWPATLVQPVGSPLSLECTVEGTSNPNLYWYRQAAGRGLQLLFYSVGIGQISSEVPQNLSASRPQDRQFILSSKKLLLSDSGFYLCAWSVTGRGYEQYFGPGTRLTVT.